This TCR beta chain was found in a study of blood T cell repertoires in COVID-19. Background on the study: Both acute and convalescent COVID-19 samples were obtained from the United States, Italy and Spain. T cells, B-cell-depleted T cells, or PBMCs provided the cDNA or gDNA that served as material.

The germline CDR1 and CDR2 sequences are SGHVS and FQNEAQ. J gave up 3 bases and V 0 bases, and 4 bases lay outside the gene matches. CDR3 length: 17 amino acids. In the study's own analysis: It was from reference gene primer amplification that nucleated cell counts were estimated. Generated by immunoSEQ multiplex PCR, the TCRdb table keeps only in-frame clones and is missing some. V, J and clone size are those of that table, while D and trimming were read from the DNA. This table holds 200,000 to 300,000 clones, 90% found once. The V gene is TRBV7-8, the J gene TRBJ2-2; TRBD1 agrees at 10 bases. This TCR was sampled from a woman aged 35 to 49 with acute or convalescent COVID-19. The sequenced sample was peripheral blood. The CDR3 DNA reads TGTGCCAGCAGCTTAGCGAGGACAGGGGGTTACACCGGGGAGCTGTTTTTT. Amino acids: CASSLARTGGYTGELFF.